The 26 T cell receptor beta chains below all came from one sample that was sequenced in a study of blood T cell repertoires in COVID-19. Repertoires were generated with immunoSEQ multiplex PCR, while TCRdb's copy carries only in-frame clones and drops some. The sample records over 120,000 clones, about four fifths being singletons. Sample: peripheral blood. These receptors all stem from a woman in her sixties with acute or convalescent COVID-19.

The V gene is TRBV6-4, the J gene TRBJ1-1; D perhaps matches TRBD1 (6 bases). Germline CDR1 reads MRHNA; CDR2 reads SNTAGT. V was clipped by 6 bases and J by 2 bases, with 16 bases between them. The CDR3 is 15 residues long. CDR3 protein: CASSKNRVSNTEAFF. The CDR3 DNA is TGTGCCAGCAGCAAAAACAGGGTTTCCAACACTGAAGCTTTCTTT.

This clone was seen once. V usage is TRBV27 and J usage is TRBJ1-5; 8 nucleotides match TRBD1. Germline-derived CDR1 and CDR2 are MNHEY and SMNVEV (reference sequence). Trimming removed 4 bases from V and 7 bases from J; junction bases left unmatched: 9. The CDR3 has 15 residues. The CDR3 loop reads CASSSGQGGWQPQHF. In DNA, the CDR3 is TGTGCCAGCAGTTCCGGACAGGGAGGGTGGCAGCCCCAGCATTTT.

The rearrangement links TRBV5-4 to TRBJ2-5, with TRBD1 identical over 9 bases. The CDR3 runs 14 residues. Germline lookup yields CDR1 SGHNT and CDR2 YYREEE (reference sequence). With 1 base clipped from V and 4 bases from J, the junction kept 2 bases outside the gene matches. CDR3 protein: CASSLKDRGETQYF. CDR3 DNA sequence: TGTGCCAGCAGCTTGAAGGACAGGGGAGAGACCCAGTACTTC.

The chain joins TRBV19 to TRBJ2-2; D unclear. The CDR3 is 15 amino acids. The germline V gene has CDR1 LNHDA and CDR2 SQIVND (reference sequence). V lost 8 bases to trimming and J lost 1 base, with 14 bases between them. The CDR3 DNA reads TGTGCCAGTTCCCAGGCTTCATTGAACACCGGGGAGCTGTTTTTT. This codes for CASSQASLNTGELFF.

V usage is TRBV18 and J usage is TRBJ2-2; D call uncertain. The CDR3 length is 14 residues. Germline CDR1 reads KGHSH; CDR2 reads LQKENI. The V end was cut by 3 bases, the J end by 4 bases, with 9 bases between. The CDR3 region is CASSPSLRTGELFF. The CDR3 coding sequence is TGTGCCAGCTCACCGAGCCTACGCACCGGGGAGCTGTTTTTT.

This rearrangement joins TRBV12-3 or TRBV12-4 to TRBJ1-1, with no clear D. The V and J ends lost 10 bases and 0 bases respectively, with 12 bases between them. CDR3 size: 13 residues. The CDR3: CAIWAEMNTEAFF. The CDR3 DNA is TGTGCCATCTGGGCCGAGATGAACACTGAAGCTTTCTTT.

The rearrangement links TRBV7-2 to TRBJ2-1; TRBD1 is a possible D gene (6 bases). The ends were cut back, 0 bases at V and 6 bases at J, with 15 bases in the middle. CDR1 is SGHTA and CDR2 is FQGNSA in the germline V gene. This CDR3 contains 16 residues. The CDR3 spells CASSLAGQGRPNEQFF. CDR3 nucleotide sequence: TGTGCCAGCAGCTTAGCTGGGCAGGGGCGTCCCAATGAGCAGTTCTTC.

This rearrangement joins TRBV5-6 to TRBJ1-1; D ambiguous. The CDR3 is 14 amino acids. CDR1 and CDR2 (germline): SGHDT, YYEEEE. Deletions cut 0 bases from V and 1 base from J, with 7 bases between. CDR3 residues: CASSLGGGNTEAFF. For the CDR3, the DNA is TGTGCCAGCAGCTTGGGGGGAGGGAACACTGAAGCTTTCTTT.

The chain joins TRBV24-1 to TRBJ1-3; 7 nucleotides agree with TRBD1. CDR3 length: 14 amino acids. Germline-derived CDR1 and CDR2 are KGHDR and SFDVKD. V gave up 9 bases and J gave up 7 bases; unmatched junction bases: 11. DNA for the CDR3: TGTGCCACCTCTCGAGGGGCAGGGGGGAACACCATATATTTT. Its translation: CATSRGAGGNTIYF.

The genes are TRBV7-9 and TRBJ1-3; no clear D. The germline CDR1 and CDR2 sequences are SEHNR and FQNEAQ (reference sequence). This CDR3 is built from 14 residues. V was clipped by 2 bases and J by 2 bases, with 7 bases between them. The CDR3: CASSLPGTGNTIYF. For the CDR3, the DNA is TGTGCCAGCAGCTTACCGGGTACTGGAAACACCATATATTTT.

The CDR3, as DNA: TGCAGCGCACCCCGCGGACAGGGTAACTATGGCTACACCTTC. Translated, it gives CSAPRGQGNYGYTF. The V call is TRBV29-1, the J call TRBJ1-2; 8 bases agree with TRBD1. CDR1 is SQVTM, CDR2 ANQGSEA, per germline. The J segment lost 1 base and the V segment lost 7 bases, leaving 8 bases of the junction unmatched. CDR3 length equals 14 residues.

The chain employs TRBV28 and TRBJ1-1; maybe TRBD1 (5 bases). This CDR3 comprises 11 residues. The V end was cut by 4 bases, the J end by 7 bases, with 7 bases between. Germline assignment: CDR1 MDHEN and CDR2 SYDVKM. CDR3 region: CASSSGFEAFF. In nucleotides, the CDR3 is TGTGCCAGCAGTTCAGGGTTTGAAGCTTTCTTT. Based on the CDR3 plus reference TRBV28 and TRBJ1-1, the full variable domain is DVKVTQSSRYLVKRTGEKVFLECVQDMDHENMFWYRQDPGLGLRLIYFSYDVKMKEKGDIPEGYSVSREKKERFSLILESASTNQTSMYLCASSSGFEAFFGQGTRLTVV.

This chain connects TRBV2 to TRBJ1-4, with 8 bases matching TRBD1. Germline V gives CDR1 SNHLY, CDR2 FYNNEI. The CDR3 runs to 14 residues. V shed 8 bases, J shed 5 bases, and the junction held 7 bases outside the gene matches. The CDR3, as DNA: TGTGCCAGCCGCTGGACAGGGCAGAATGAAAAACTGTTTTTT. Its protein product is CASRWTGQNEKLFF. The full variable domain, rest sourced from reference TRBV2 and TRBJ1-4, is EPEVTQTPSHQVTQMGQEVILRCVPISNHLYFYWYRQILGQKVEFLVSFYNNEISEKSEIFDDQFSVERPDGSNFTLKIRSTKLEDSAMYFCASRWTGQNEKLFFGSGTQLSVL.

The chain is built from TRBV6-5 and TRBJ2-3; 8 bases map to TRBD2. Germline V CDR1 and CDR2: MNHEY, SVGAGI. CDR3 length equals 15 residues. J gave up 0 bases and V 6 bases, and 5 bases lay outside the gene matches. The DNA of the CDR3 is TGTGCCAGCAGAGATAGCGGGATCAGCACAGATACGCAGTATTTT. Translation: CASRDSGISTDTQYF.

This clone was recorded only once. The chain recombines TRBV15 with TRBJ2-5, with 13 bases identical to TRBD2. This CDR3 spans 17 amino acids. Germline V CDR1 and CDR2: LNHNV, YYDKDF (reference sequence). The junction had 10 bases not matched to a gene; V was cut back by 4 bases and J by 5 bases. The CDR3 here is CATSTQGETSGRETQYF. The DNA for the CDR3 is TGTGCCACCAGCACCCAAGGCGAGACTAGCGGGAGGGAGACCCAGTACTTC.

The chain employs TRBV7-9 and TRBJ2-2; 9 nucleotides match TRBD1. The CDR3 is 16 residues long. CDR1 is SEHNR, CDR2 FQNEAQ, per germline (reference sequence). V lost 7 bases and J lost 5; bases outside the gene matches: 11. The chain's CDR3 is CASNDIPGQGTGELFF. DNA for the CDR3: TGTGCCAGCAACGATATCCCGGGACAGGGTACCGGGGAGCTGTTTTTT.

This clone is a singleton in its sample. This rearrangement joins TRBV6-2 or TRBV6-3 to TRBJ1-4; D uncertain. The ends were cut back, 8 bases at V and 7 bases at J, with 11 bases in the middle. Germline loops: CDR1 MNHEY, CDR2 SVGEGT. This CDR3 has 12 amino acids. In DNA, the CDR3 is TGTGCCAGCGGCCAGAGGATTGAAAAACTGTTTTTT. Translating it yields CASGQRIEKLFF.

This clone was recorded a few times. The chain has TRBV27 and TRBJ2-1; TRBD1 aligns across 7 bases. The CDR3 runs to 15 residues. Germline V gene data show CDR1 as MNHEY and CDR2 as SMNVEV (reference sequence). Unmatched junction bases numbered 9, after V lost 10 bases and J lost 0 bases. The CDR3 sequence: CATKEAGGSYNEQFF. The DNA of the CDR3 is TGTGCCACCAAGGAGGCAGGGGGCTCCTACAATGAGCAGTTCTTC.

This rearrangement joins TRBV28 to TRBJ1-1; D possibly corresponds to TRBD1 (5 bases). Germline-derived CDR1 and CDR2 are MDHEN and SYDVKM. The CDR3 totals 13 residues. V shed 3 bases and J shed 1 base, with 6 bases lying between them. The CDR3 loop reads CASSFGANTEAFF. Here the CDR3 DNA reads TGTGCCAGCAGTTTTGGGGCGAACACTGAAGCTTTCTTT.

The rearrangement uses TRBV3-1 (or the pseudogene TRBV3-2) and TRBJ2-7; maybe TRBD2 (6 bases). CDR1 is LGHDT and CDR2 is YNNKEL in the germline V gene (reference sequence). The CDR3 length is 13 residues. Between the trimmed V and J ends, which lost 4 bases and 4 bases, there was a span of 11 bases. The CDR3 bases are TGTGCCAGCAGCCTTAGCGGTTCTTACGAGCAGTACTTC. As protein: CASSLSGSYEQYF.

This sequence joins TRBV28 and TRBJ2-5; 7 positions agree with TRBD2. Germline loops: CDR1 MDHEN, CDR2 SYDVKM. The CDR3 has 14 amino acids. J gave up 5 bases and V 3 bases, and 6 bases lay outside the gene matches. The CDR3 DNA follows: TGTGCCAGCAGTTTCGGGGGGAGAGGGGAGACCCAGTACTTC. This codes for CASSFGGRGETQYF.

The chain is built from TRBV5-4 and TRBJ2-1; 7 nucleotides line up with TRBD2. The V segment lost 3 bases and the J segment 3 bases; nucleotides outside the gene matches: 9. Germline V gives CDR1 SGHNT, CDR2 YYREEE (reference sequence). CDR3 size: 16 residues. The DNA for the CDR3 is TGTGCCAGCAGCTCCGTCTGGGGGAGGGACTACAATGAGCAGTTCTTC. As protein: CASSSVWGRDYNEQFF.

The CDR3 DNA follows: TGTGCCAGTAGTATGGAGAGAGCGGGGTCCTACAATGAGCAGTTCTTC. Its protein is CASSMERAGSYNEQFF. The chain couples TRBV19 to TRBJ2-1; 7 bases align to TRBD2. Trimming took 3 bases from V and 1 from J; bases not matched to a gene: 6. CDR3 length equals 16 residues. CDR1 is LNHDA, CDR2 SQIVND, per germline (reference sequence). Together with reference TRBV19 and TRBJ2-1, the CDR3 gives the full variable domain: DGGITQSPKYLFRKEGQNVTLSCEQNLNHDAMYWYRQDPGQGLRLIYYSQIVNDFQKGDIAEGYSVSREKKESFPLTVTSAQKNPTAFYLCASSMERAGSYNEQFFGPGTRLTVL.

The gene calls are TRBV6-5 and TRBJ2-5; TRBD2 matches at 8 bases. The CDR3 has 14 residues. CDR1 MNHEY and CDR2 SVGAGI come from the germline V gene. Trimming took 8 bases from V and 5 from J; bases not matched to a gene: 10. DNA for the CDR3: TGTGCCAGCGGGGTAGCGGGATTCGGCGAGACCCAGTACTTC. It is translated as CASGVAGFGETQYF.

The chain recombines TRBV3-1 (or the pseudogene TRBV3-2) with TRBJ2-1, with D perhaps matching TRBD2 (5 bases). Germline V gene lookup returns CDR1 LGHDT and CDR2 YNNKEL (reference sequence). The CDR3 runs 15 residues. Trimming took 1 base from V and 2 from J, leaving 9 bases between them. Here the CDR3 DNA reads TGTGCCAGCAGCCAAGGTGGACTTACCTACAATGAGCAGTTCTTC. Translated: CASSQGGLTYNEQFF.

The chain has TRBV5-5 and TRBJ2-5; D possibly corresponds to TRBD1 (6 bases). The V gene lost 4 bases and the J gene lost 5 bases, with 18 bases spanning the gap. Per germline, CDR1 SGHKS and CDR2 YYEKEE (reference sequence). This CDR3 is 15 amino acids long. The CDR3 region is CASSLIQGLGETQYF. The CDR3 DNA is TGTGCCAGCAGCCTAATCCAGGGGTTAGGCGAGACCCAGTACTTC.